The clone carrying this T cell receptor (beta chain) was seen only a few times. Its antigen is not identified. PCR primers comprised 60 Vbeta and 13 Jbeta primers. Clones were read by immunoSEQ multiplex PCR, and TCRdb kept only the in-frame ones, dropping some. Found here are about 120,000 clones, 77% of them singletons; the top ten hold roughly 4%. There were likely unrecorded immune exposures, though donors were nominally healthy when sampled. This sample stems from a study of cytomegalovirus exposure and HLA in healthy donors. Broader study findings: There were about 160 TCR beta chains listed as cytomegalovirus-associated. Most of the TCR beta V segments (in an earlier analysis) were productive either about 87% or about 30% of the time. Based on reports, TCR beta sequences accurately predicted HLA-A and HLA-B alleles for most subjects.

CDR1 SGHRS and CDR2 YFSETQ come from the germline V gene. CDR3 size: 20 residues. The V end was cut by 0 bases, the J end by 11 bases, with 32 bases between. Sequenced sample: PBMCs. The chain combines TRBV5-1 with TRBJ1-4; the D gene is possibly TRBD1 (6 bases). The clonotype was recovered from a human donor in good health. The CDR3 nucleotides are TGCGCCAGCAGCTTGGGGCCCCGCATACAGGACAGTCCGAGAGTGGGGAAACTGTTTTTT. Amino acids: CASSLGPRIQDSPRVGKLFF.